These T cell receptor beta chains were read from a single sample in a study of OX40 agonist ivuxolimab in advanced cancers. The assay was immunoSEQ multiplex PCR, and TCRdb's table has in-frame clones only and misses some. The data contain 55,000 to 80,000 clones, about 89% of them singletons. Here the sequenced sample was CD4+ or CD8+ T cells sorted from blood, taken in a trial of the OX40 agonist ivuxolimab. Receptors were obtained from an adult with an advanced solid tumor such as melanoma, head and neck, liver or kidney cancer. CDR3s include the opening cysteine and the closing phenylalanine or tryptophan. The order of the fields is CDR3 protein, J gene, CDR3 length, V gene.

CDR3aa: CASSLDSLSFEAFF
j_gene: TRBJ1-1
len: 14
v_gene: TRBV27

CDR3aa: CASSPKLSGANVLTF
j_gene: TRBJ2-6
len: 15
v_gene: TRBV11-2

CDR3aa: CASSQRSTDTQYF
j_gene: TRBJ2-3
len: 13
v_gene: TRBV5-4

CDR3aa: CASSSSSGRATPSQETQYF
j_gene: TRBJ2-5
len: 19
v_gene: TRBV13

CDR3aa: CASRTTGGYNQPQHF
j_gene: TRBJ1-5
len: 15
v_gene: TRBV28

CDR3aa: CASRRGSAETEAFF
j_gene: TRBJ1-1
len: 14
v_gene: TRBV6-4

CDR3aa: CASSLGTGVYEQYF
j_gene: TRBJ2-7
len: 14
v_gene: TRBV5-1

CDR3aa: CASSANGGQGLNGYTF
j_gene: TRBJ1-2
len: 16
v_gene: TRBV6-1

CDR3aa: CASSLDSGQTEAFF
j_gene: TRBJ1-1
len: 14
v_gene: TRBV7-8

CDR3aa: CASSQTGNEQYF
j_gene: TRBJ2-7
len: 12
v_gene: TRBV7-6

CDR3aa: CASSSPPGGQTQYF
j_gene: TRBJ2-5
len: 14
v_gene: TRBV7-2